The 30 T cell receptor beta chains reported below all come from one sample, sequenced in a study of blood T cell repertoires in COVID-19. Profiled with immunoSEQ multiplex PCR; TCRdb holds only in-frame clones, not every one. Of 44,000 or so clones in the sample, 86% were seen once. Sequencing was performed on peripheral blood. Receptors were obtained from a human donor in a cohort sampled during active COVID-19.

The chain combines TRBV7-2 with TRBJ2-3; TRBD2 matches at 10 bases. The CDR3 runs 17 residues. CDR1 is SGHTA, CDR2 FQGNSA, per germline. The V and J ends lost 3 bases and 2 bases, in that order; junction bases with no gene match: 8. The CDR3 region has the DNA TGTGCCAGCAGCTTTAGTGGTAGCGGGGGGACCACAGATACGCAGTATTTT. Residues: CASSFSGSGGTTDTQYF.

J is TRBJ1-1 and V is TRBV15, with 9 bases lining up with TRBD1. The CDR3 is made up of 15 amino acids. Trimming took 3 bases from V and 6 from J; bases not matched to a gene: 8. From germline, CDR1 is LNHNV and CDR2 YYDKDF (reference sequence). The CDR3 reads CATSRLDRGPPEAFF. The CDR3, as DNA: TGTGCCACCAGCAGGCTGGACAGGGGCCCTCCTGAAGCTTTCTTT.

J is TRBJ1-6 and V is TRBV6-5; D perhaps matches TRBD1 (5 bases). V was clipped by 5 bases and J by 8 bases, with 13 bases between them. In germline, CDR1 is MNHEY, CDR2 SVGAGI. CDR3 length: 14 amino acids. As DNA, the CDR3 is TGTGCCAGCAGTCCCAGGGCAAACGATTCACCCCTCCACTTT. This sequence encodes CASSPRANDSPLHF.

The chain recombines TRBV13 with TRBJ2-3; TRBD2 matches at 10 bases. V lost 5 bases to trimming and J lost 4 bases; unmatched junction nucleotides: 9. Germline values: CDR1 PRHDT, CDR2 FYEKMQ (reference sequence). CDR3 length: 16 residues. CDR3 sequence: CASSRGGAGGADTQYF. The CDR3 DNA reads TGTGCCAGCAGCCGGGGAGGAGCGGGGGGGGCAGATACGCAGTATTTT. The full variable domain, completed using reference TRBV13 and TRBJ2-3, is AAGVIQSPRHLIKEKRETATLKCYPIPRHDTVYWYQQGPGQDPQFLISFYEKMQSDKGSIPDRFSAQQFSDYHSELNMSSLELGDSALYFCASSRGGAGGADTQYFGPGTRLTVL.

This rearrangement joins TRBV12-3 or TRBV12-4 to TRBJ1-1; D is perhaps TRBD1 (6 bases). Trimming removed 7 bases at V and 10 bases at J, with 16 bases between. The CDR3 extends over 12 amino acids. The CDR3 sequence is CASTTGGRVAFF. DNA for the CDR3: TGTGCCAGCACTACGGGGGGGCGAGTAGCTTTCTTT.

The gene calls are TRBV5-4 and TRBJ1-1; weak D call: TRBD1 (5 bases). Germline CDR1 and CDR2: SGHNT and YYREEE (reference sequence). This CDR3 is 14 amino acids long. V was cut by 5 bases and J by 1 base, with 12 bases left in between. Here the CDR3 DNA reads TGTGCCAGCAGTCTAACTACAGGGAACACTGAAGCTTTCTTT. Translating it yields CASSLTTGNTEAFF.

V gene TRBV19 combines with J gene TRBJ2-5; 7 nucleotides align to TRBD2. V shed 0 bases, J shed 2 bases, and the junction held 6 bases outside the gene matches. CDR1 and CDR2 from the germline V gene are LNHDA and SQIVND (reference sequence). The CDR3 has 16 amino acids. CDR3 nucleotide sequence: TGTGCCAGTAGTATAGAGGCCAGAGCGGGGCAAGAGACCCAGTACTTC. This codes for CASSIEARAGQETQYF.

This chain joins TRBV5-1 and TRBJ1-3; 7 nucleotides match TRBD1. Trimming cost V 0 bases and J 0 bases; bases outside gene matches: 3. The CDR3 is made up of 16 amino acids. Germline-derived CDR1 and CDR2 are SGHRS and YFSETQ. The CDR3 loop reads CASSLEGASSGNTIYF. DNA of the CDR3: TGCGCCAGCAGCTTGGAGGGGGCGAGCTCTGGAAACACCATATATTTT.

The V gene is TRBV6-5, the J gene TRBJ2-7; 9 bases align to TRBD1. Germline V lookup: CDR1 MNHEY, CDR2 SVGAGI. The CDR3 covers 15 residues. After removal of 2 bases from V and 4 bases from J, the junction contained 6 bases not matched to a gene. In nucleotides, the CDR3 is TGTGCCAGCAGTTACCTGGGACAGGGTATTTACGAGCAGTACTTC. This codes for CASSYLGQGIYEQYF.

The V call is TRBV19, the J call TRBJ1-1; TRBD1 matches at 8 bases. Germline loops: CDR1 LNHDA, CDR2 SQIVND (reference sequence). With V trimmed by 6 bases and J by 5 bases, 2 bases remained unmatched. The CDR3 extends over 12 amino acids. The CDR3 DNA reads as TGTGCCAGTAGACAGGGGGATACTGAAGCTTTCTTT. It translates to CASRQGDTEAFF.

The chain uses TRBV5-1 and TRBJ2-7, with D unclear. The V end lost 2 bases, the J end lost 3 bases, and 9 bases lay between the germline ends. The CDR3 has 13 amino acids. The germline V gene encodes CDR1 SGHRS and CDR2 YFSETQ. The CDR3 loop reads CASSFGPNYEQYF. The CDR3 DNA reads as TGCGCCAGCAGCTTTGGGCCAAACTACGAGCAGTACTTC. The full variable domain, in which reference TRBV5-1 and TRBJ2-7 provide the parts outside the CDR3, is KAGVTQTPRYLIKTRGQQVTLSCSPISGHRSVSWYQQTPGQGLQFLFEYFSETQRNKGNFPGRFSGRQFSNSRSEMNVSTLELGDSALYLCASSFGPNYEQYFGPGTRLTVT.

The chain employs TRBV9 and TRBJ2-7; no reliable D call. CDR3 length: 14 residues. Trimming shortened V by 0 bases and J by 5 bases, and 12 bases separated the two germline ends. CDR1 and CDR2 from the germline V gene are SGDLS and YYNGEE. CDR3 sequence reads: CASSVGHPQDEQYF. As DNA, the CDR3 is TGTGCCAGCAGCGTAGGGCACCCCCAGGACGAGCAGTACTTC.

The chain has TRBV15 and TRBJ1-1; D ambiguous. The germline V and J ends were trimmed by 3 bases and 9 bases, with 17 bases remaining between them. This CDR3 is 14 amino acids long. Germline values: CDR1 LNHNV, CDR2 YYDKDF (reference sequence). The CDR3 sequence: CATSSRLDWRQAFF. DNA of the CDR3: TGTGCCACCAGCAGCCGGTTGGACTGGAGGCAAGCTTTCTTT. Complete variable domain (other parts from reference TRBV15 and TRBJ1-1): DAMVIQNPRYQVTQFGKPVTLSCSQTLNHNVMYWYQQKSSQAPKLLFHYYDKDFNNEADTPDNFQSRRPNTSFCFLDIRSPGLGDTAMYLCATSSRLDWRQAFFGQGTRLTVV.

J is TRBJ1-4 and V is TRBV19; 7 bases match TRBD1. J was trimmed by 4 bases and V by 6 bases; bases with no gene match: 5. This CDR3 has 14 residues. Germline values: CDR1 LNHDA, CDR2 SQIVND (reference sequence). The CDR3 DNA sequence: TGTGCCAGTAGAACAGGGGATTATAATGAAAAACTGTTTTTT. Protein product: CASRTGDYNEKLFF.

This chain uses TRBV2 with TRBJ2-7; D might be TRBD2 (6 bases). The CDR3 spans 15 residues. V was pared by 7 bases and J by 3 bases, with 19 bases between. The germline V gene has CDR1 SNHLY and CDR2 FYNNEI. The CDR3 region is CASTWSWEEYYEQYF. The CDR3 bases are TGTGCCAGCACGTGGTCTTGGGAGGAGTACTACGAGCAGTACTTC.

This clone was seen only a few times. V is TRBV21-1 and J is TRBJ1-5; the table's TRBD1 call for D was not verified on the DNA. TRBV21-1 is described as a pseudogene. CDR3 length equals 17 residues. CDR3 in amino acids: CASSKGQRGNSNQPQHF. The CDR3 DNA reads TGTGCCAGCAGCAAAGGACAAAGGGGTAATAGCAATCAGCCCCAGCATTTT.

The chain uses TRBV6-2 or TRBV6-3 and TRBJ1-2; D might be TRBD1 (6 bases). The CDR3 is 13 residues long. The germline V and J ends were trimmed by 6 bases and 5 bases, with 13 bases remaining between them. The germline CDR1 and CDR2 sequences are MNHEY and SVGEGT. CDR3 protein: CASSHGTLYGYTF. As DNA, the CDR3 is TGTGCCAGCAGCCACGGGACACTGTATGGCTACACCTTC.

This chain's CDR3 is CASSLRRGLEQFF. DNA for the CDR3: TGTGCCAGCAGCTTACGGCGGGGGCTCGAGCAGTTCTTC. The chain recombines TRBV7-2 with TRBJ2-1; tentatively, D is TRBD2 (7 bases). V dropped 2 bases and J dropped 10 bases, with 12 bases sitting between them. This CDR3 is 13 amino acids long. Per the germline V gene, CDR1 is SGHTA and CDR2 is FQGNSA.

The V and J genes are TRBV7-9 and TRBJ2-7; D possibly corresponds to TRBD1 (5 bases). This CDR3 spans 13 amino acids. Germline V gives CDR1 SEHNR, CDR2 FQNEAQ (reference sequence). Trimming removed 4 bases from V and 3 bases from J, with 10 bases in between. The CDR3 reads CASSSDRNYEQYF. CDR3 nucleotide sequence: TGTGCCAGCAGCTCAGACAGAAACTACGAGCAGTACTTC.

This clone has only a few counts. The chain is built from TRBV7-6 and TRBJ2-1; 11 bases align to TRBD2. This CDR3 is built from 16 residues. Trimming at V came to 6 bases and at J to 5 bases, leaving 9 bases not matched to a gene. The germline V gene has CDR1 SGHVS and CDR2 FNYEAQ. The CDR3 here is CASSSPTSGEDNEQFF. In DNA, the CDR3 is TGTGCCAGCAGTTCACCGACTAGCGGGGAGGACAATGAGCAGTTCTTC.

This chain joins TRBV19 and TRBJ2-1; D uncertain. The CDR3 sequence is 15 residues long. Germline loops: CDR1 LNHDA, CDR2 SQIVND (reference sequence). V lost 4 bases and J 0 bases, leaving 10 bases between the germline ends. CDR3 in amino acids: CASSSIESSYNEQFF. In DNA form, the CDR3 reads TGTGCCAGTAGTAGCATAGAGAGCTCCTACAATGAGCAGTTCTTC.

This clone was seen only once. J is TRBJ2-6 and V is TRBV18; 10 nucleotides line up with TRBD1. The germline gives CDR1 KGHSH, CDR2 LQKENI. With V trimmed by 3 bases and J by 2 bases, 4 bases remained unmatched. The CDR3 loop spans 17 amino acids. CDR3 in amino acids: CASSPTGGFPGANVLTF. CDR3 nucleotides: TGTGCCAGCTCACCGACAGGGGGCTTTCCTGGGGCCAACGTCCTGACTTTC.

The J gene is TRBJ2-3, the V gene TRBV11-1; a possible D gene is TRBD1 (6 bases). V was cut by 8 bases and J by 0 bases, with 12 bases left in between. CDR3 length: 14 amino acids. Germline values: CDR1 SGHAT, CDR2 FQDESV (reference sequence). The CDR3 nucleotides read TGTGCCAGCGGGACAATTACTAGCACAGATACGCAGTATTTT. Translated: CASGTITSTDTQYF.

A single count supports this clone. The J gene is TRBJ1-4, the V gene TRBV6-1; D may be TRBD1 (5 bases). The germline gives CDR1 MNHNS, CDR2 SASEGT. The V and J ends lost 0 bases and 11 bases respectively, with 13 bases between them. This CDR3 is built from 14 residues. The CDR3 spells CASSEATTEGKLFF. In DNA, the CDR3 is TGTGCCAGCAGTGAAGCGACGACAGAAGGGAAACTGTTTTTT.

The gene calls are TRBV4-1 and TRBJ1-4; TRBD1 matches 9 bases. The CDR3 extends over 14 amino acids. The germline V gene has CDR1 MGHRA and CDR2 YSYEKL. V lost 4 bases and J lost 8; bases outside the gene matches: 5. The CDR3 DNA is TGCGCCAGCAGCCTCGGACAGGGGAGGGAAAAACTGTTTTTT. Encoded protein: CASSLGQGREKLFF.

CDR3 in amino acids: CASSYSDAGNYGYTF. For the CDR3, the DNA is TGTGCCAGCAGTTACTCCGACGCAGGGAACTATGGCTACACCTTC. The chain couples TRBV6-5 to TRBJ1-2; TRBD1 is a possible D gene (5 bases). The CDR3 runs to 15 residues. Trimming took off 0 bases at V and 2 bases at J, with 10 bases between the two ends. Per the germline V gene, CDR1 is MNHEY and CDR2 is SVGAGI.

In its sample, this clone was seen a few times. The chain employs TRBV27 and TRBJ1-6; D perhaps matches TRBD1 (5 bases). V lost 5 bases to trimming and J lost 9 bases, with 8 bases between them. The CDR3 is 12 amino acids. Germline CDR1 and CDR2: MNHEY and SMNVEV (reference sequence). The CDR3 bases are TGTGCCAGCAGTAAGGGGCCTTCACCCCTCCACTTT. Its translation is CASSKGPSPLHF.

The rearrangement joins TRBV7-2 to TRBJ2-7; a possible D gene is TRBD1 (5 bases). V was trimmed by 3 bases and J by 0 bases, leaving 12 bases between them. Germline values: CDR1 SGHTA, CDR2 FQGNSA. This CDR3 region has 15 residues. Here the CDR3 reads CASSLVGPSSYEQYF. The CDR3 nucleotides read TGTGCCAGCAGCTTGGTGGGGCCGAGCTCCTACGAGCAGTACTTC.

This chain connects TRBV10-1 to TRBJ2-2, with TRBD1 matching over 8 bases. This CDR3 has 15 residues. Germline V gene sequence: CDR1 WNHNN, CDR2 SYGVQD (reference sequence). V shed 5 bases, J shed 4 bases, and the junction held 6 bases outside the gene matches. The CDR3 loop is CASSSQGAGTGELFF. CDR3 sequence (DNA): TGCGCCAGCAGTTCGCAGGGGGCGGGCACCGGGGAGCTGTTTTTT.

J is TRBJ2-3 and V is TRBV7-9; the D gene is possibly TRBD2 (7 bases). The V end was cut by 5 bases, the J end by 0 bases, with 15 bases between. The V gene's germline CDR1 is SEHNR and CDR2 FQNEAQ (reference sequence). This CDR3 is 16 amino acids long. This CDR3 reads CASSLGAGASTDTQYF. As DNA, the CDR3 is TGTGCCAGCAGCCTTGGGGCGGGGGCCAGCACAGATACGCAGTATTTT.